The next 4 T cell receptor beta chains were all read from a single sample in a study of blood T cells in healthy people across ages. The use of a sample-barcoded 5' primer and a J-beta primer mix characterized a second PCR of roughly 6 to 11 cycles. TCRdb used MiXCR to reprocess the 5' RACE reads, holding one entry per CDR3 protein. Among hundreds of thousands of distinct CDR3 sequences listed, about 56% were seen once. The sample comprised blood. These receptors were taken from a man in his forties in good health.

V is TRBV6-6 and J is TRBJ1-5; weak D call: TRBD1 (5 bases). Germline CDR1 and CDR2: MNHNY and SVGAGI (reference sequence). The CDR3 length is 15 residues. Trimming stripped 2 bases from V and 2 bases from J, with 10 bases between. In DNA, the CDR3 is TGTGCCAGCAGTTACCTTGGGGGGGGCAATCAGCCCCAGCATTTT. Translated, it gives CASSYLGGGNQPQHF.

This clonotype was seen a handful of times. The chain links TRBV3-1 to TRBJ2-5; D could derive from TRBD1 or TRBD2 (5 bases each). The CDR3 is 14 amino acids. Germline CDR1 LGHDT, CDR2 YNNKEL (reference sequence). V lost 0 bases, J lost 11 bases, and 16 bases lay in between. In nucleotides, the CDR3 is TGTGCCAGCAGCCAAGACGGGACGAGCAGGGTGCAGTACTTC. Encoded protein: CASSQDGTSRVQYF.

The chain combines TRBV10-3 with TRBJ2-7; possible D gene TRBD2, 6 bases. Germline loops: CDR1 ENHRY, CDR2 SYGVKD. Trimming stripped 4 bases from V and 2 bases from J, with 9 bases between. The CDR3 is 13 amino acids. The CDR3 DNA reads TGTGCCATCAGTGCGGGAGCCCCCTACGAGCAGTACTTC. Translated: CAISAGAPYEQYF.

The chain couples TRBV28 to TRBJ2-7, with 7 nucleotides matching TRBD1. This CDR3 has 15 residues. Germline CDR1 is MDHEN and CDR2 is SYDVKM. J was trimmed by 7 bases and V by 3 bases; bases with no gene match: 12. The CDR3 region is CASSFDDRDFDEQYF. CDR3 bases: TGTGCCAGCAGTTTCGACGACAGGGATTTCGATGAGCAGTACTTC.